Listed below are T cell receptor beta chains from one sample, sequenced in a study of beta chain features in type 1 diabetes. This table comes from immunoSEQ multiplex PCR, and its TCRdb copy is limited to in-frame clones, with some not included. The sample contains 250,000 to 300,000 clones, around 24% of which appear only once. Sequencing used naive CD4+ T cells from blood. These receptors were collected from a woman in her 30s with type 1 diabetes. CDR3s include the opening cysteine and the closing phenylalanine or tryptophan. Fields, in order: D gene, clone size, J gene, V gene, CDR3 length, CDR3 protein, CDR3 DNA. A D gene is named only where the DNA matches it firmly. Clone size appears in some rows only: once, few, many, or a class for an expanded clone.

D gene: .
clone size: .
J gene: TRBJ2-5
V gene: TRBV9
CDR3 length: 14
CDR3 protein: CASSVDRLQETQYF
CDR3 DNA: TGTGCCAGCAGCGTAGACAGGCTCCAAGAGACCCAGTACTTC

D gene: .
clone size: few
J gene: TRBJ2-5
V gene: TRBV29-1
CDR3 length: 12
CDR3 protein: CSVAEGAETQYF
CDR3 DNA: TGCAGCGTTGCAGAGGGAGCAGAGACCCAGTACTTC

D gene: TRBD1
clone size: few
J gene: TRBJ1-1
V gene: TRBV18
CDR3 length: 14
CDR3 protein: CASSPDRENTEAFF
CDR3 DNA: TGTGCCAGCTCACCAGACAGGGAGAACACTGAAGCTTTCTTT

D gene: TRBD2
clone size: .
J gene: TRBJ2-3
V gene: TRBV4-1
CDR3 length: 15
CDR3 protein: CASREMSGSGVTQYF
CDR3 DNA: TGCGCCAGCAGGGAAATGAGCGGGAGTGGGGTTACGCAGTATTTT

D gene: TRBD2
clone size: few
J gene: TRBJ2-7
V gene: TRBV19
CDR3 length: 14
CDR3 protein: CASSVLAGGMEQYF
CDR3 DNA: TGTGCCAGTAGTGTATTAGCGGGGGGTATGGAGCAGTACTTC

D gene: TRBD1
clone size: .
J gene: TRBJ1-1
V gene: TRBV19
CDR3 length: 14
CDR3 protein: CASSADRVGTEAFF
CDR3 DNA: TGTGCCAGTAGCGCGGACAGGGTTGGAACTGAAGCTTTCTTT

D gene: .
clone size: few
J gene: TRBJ1-2
V gene: TRBV13
CDR3 length: 16
CDR3 protein: CASSPSGDRSAYGYTF
CDR3 DNA: TGTGCCAGCAGCCCTTCCGGTGACAGGTCGGCCTATGGCTACACCTTC

D gene: .
clone size: few
J gene: TRBJ2-1
V gene: TRBV29-1
CDR3 length: 14
CDR3 protein: CSADQSSGSNEQFF
CDR3 DNA: TGCAGCGCCGACCAGTCTTCAGGGTCCAATGAGCAGTTCTTC

D gene: TRBD1
clone size: few
J gene: TRBJ2-1
V gene: TRBV18
CDR3 length: 16
CDR3 protein: CASSPPGTGGWNEQFF
CDR3 DNA: TGTGCCAGCTCACCACCGGGGACAGGGGGCTGGAATGAGCAGTTCTTC

D gene: TRBD2
clone size: few
J gene: TRBJ2-1
V gene: TRBV9
CDR3 length: 16
CDR3 protein: CASSVGGGRQYEGQFF
CDR3 DNA: TGTGCCAGCAGCGTAGGCGGCGGGAGGCAGTATGAGGGGCAGTTCTTC

D gene: TRBD2
clone size: .
J gene: TRBJ2-1
V gene: TRBV7-9
CDR3 length: 14
CDR3 protein: CASALAGIYNEQFF
CDR3 DNA: TGTGCCAGCGCACTAGCGGGAATCTACAATGAGCAGTTCTTC

D gene: TRBD1
clone size: few
J gene: TRBJ2-7
V gene: TRBV9
CDR3 length: 16
CDR3 protein: CASSVSGQGWTYEQYF
CDR3 DNA: TGTGCCAGCAGCGTATCCGGACAGGGGTGGACCTACGAGCAGTACTTC

D gene: TRBD1
clone size: .
J gene: TRBJ2-1
V gene: TRBV7-3
CDR3 length: 16
CDR3 protein: CASSGTGGSSYNEQFF
CDR3 DNA: TGTGCCAGCAGCGGGACAGGGGGGAGCTCCTACAATGAGCAGTTCTTC

D gene: .
clone size: few
J gene: TRBJ1-1
V gene: TRBV29-1
CDR3 length: 13
CDR3 protein: CSVGEGGNTEAFF
CDR3 DNA: TGCAGCGTTGGGGAGGGAGGGAACACTGAAGCTTTCTTT

D gene: TRBD2
clone size: .
J gene: TRBJ2-3
V gene: TRBV9
CDR3 length: 15
CDR3 protein: CASSARLAGSDTQYF
CDR3 DNA: TGTGCCAGCAGCGCCAGACTAGCGGGGTCAGATACGCAGTATTTT

D gene: .
clone size: .
J gene: TRBJ2-7
V gene: TRBV5-1
CDR3 length: 16
CDR3 protein: CASSRRGLESSYEQYF
CDR3 DNA: TGCGCCAGCAGCAGACGCGGGCTGGAGAGCTCCTACGAGCAGTACTTC

D gene: .
clone size: few
J gene: TRBJ2-7
V gene: TRBV30
CDR3 length: 12
CDR3 protein: CAWSVRSYEQYF
CDR3 DNA: TGTGCCTGGAGTGTACGGTCCTACGAGCAGTACTTC

D gene: .
clone size: .
J gene: TRBJ2-5
V gene: TRBV28
CDR3 length: 18
CDR3 protein: CASSTAGKASGIQETQYF
CDR3 DNA: TGTGCCAGCAGCACCGCAGGTAAAGCCTCCGGCATCCAAGAGACCCAGTACTTC

D gene: .
clone size: .
J gene: TRBJ2-2
V gene: TRBV29-1
CDR3 length: 13
CDR3 protein: CSVAGEGTGELFF
CDR3 DNA: TGCAGCGTTGCAGGGGAGGGCACCGGGGAGCTGTTTTTT

D gene: .
clone size: .
J gene: TRBJ1-1
V gene: TRBV6-5
CDR3 length: 13
CDR3 protein: CASSYGQNTEAFF
CDR3 DNA: TGTGCCAGCAGTTACGGACAGAACACTGAAGCTTTCTTT

D gene: .
clone size: .
J gene: TRBJ1-1
V gene: TRBV7-2
CDR3 length: 16
CDR3 protein: CASSLDVANMNTEAFF
CDR3 DNA: TGTGCCAGCAGCTTAGATGTGGCCAACATGAACACTGAAGCTTTCTTT

D gene: TRBD2
clone size: .
J gene: TRBJ2-3
V gene: TRBV27
CDR3 length: 14
CDR3 protein: CASSLLANTDTQYF
CDR3 DNA: TGTGCCAGCAGTCTACTAGCGAATACAGATACGCAGTATTTT

D gene: .
clone size: .
J gene: TRBJ2-3
V gene: TRBV7-2
CDR3 length: 14
CDR3 protein: CASSLRPSEGTQYF
CDR3 DNA: TGTGCCAGCAGCTTGCGCCCTAGCGAGGGTACGCAGTATTTT

D gene: .
clone size: .
J gene: TRBJ1-5
V gene: TRBV27
CDR3 length: 13
CDR3 protein: CASSLAGNQPQHF
CDR3 DNA: TGTGCCAGCAGTTTGGCAGGTAATCAGCCCCAGCATTTT

D gene: TRBD1
clone size: .
J gene: TRBJ2-5
V gene: TRBV6-1
CDR3 length: 12
CDR3 protein: CASSQGMETQYF
CDR3 DNA: TGTGCCAGCTCACAGGGGATGGAGACCCAGTACTTC

D gene: TRBD1
clone size: .
J gene: TRBJ1-2
V gene: TRBV29-1
CDR3 length: 11
CDR3 protein: CSVVRTGDYTF
CDR3 DNA: TGCAGCGTAGTTAGGACAGGGGACTACACCTTC

D gene: TRBD1
clone size: .
J gene: TRBJ1-2
V gene: TRBV6-5
CDR3 length: 15
CDR3 protein: CASRRQGAIDYGYTF
CDR3 DNA: TGTGCCAGCAGGAGACAGGGGGCTATCGACTATGGCTACACCTTC

D gene: .
clone size: few
J gene: TRBJ2-1
V gene: TRBV7-3
CDR3 length: 15
CDR3 protein: CASSLSRGYNNEQFF
CDR3 DNA: TGTGCCAGCAGCTTATCAAGGGGCTACAACAATGAGCAGTTCTTC

D gene: .
clone size: .
J gene: TRBJ1-5
V gene: TRBV19
CDR3 length: 14
CDR3 protein: CASMEWGDNQPQHF
CDR3 DNA: TGTGCCAGTATGGAATGGGGGGACAATCAGCCCCAGCATTTT

D gene: .
clone size: few
J gene: TRBJ2-3
V gene: TRBV4-1
CDR3 length: 15
CDR3 protein: CASSQVLVGADTQYF
CDR3 DNA: TGCGCCAGCAGCCAAGTACTAGTCGGGGCAGATACGCAGTATTTT

D gene: .
clone size: few
J gene: TRBJ2-7
V gene: TRBV28
CDR3 length: 14
CDR3 protein: CASSVGTDAYEQYF
CDR3 DNA: TGTGCCAGCAGTGTCGGGACTGATGCCTACGAGCAGTACTTC

D gene: .
clone size: .
J gene: TRBJ1-4
V gene: TRBV7-2
CDR3 length: 14
CDR3 protein: CASSRDSTNEKLFF
CDR3 DNA: TGTGCCAGCAGCCGAGACTCAACTAATGAAAAACTGTTTTTT

D gene: .
clone size: .
J gene: TRBJ1-2
V gene: TRBV29-1
CDR3 length: 10
CDR3 protein: CSVGQGGYTF
CDR3 DNA: TGCAGCGTTGGGCAGGGCGGCTACACCTTC

D gene: TRBD2
clone size: .
J gene: TRBJ2-4
V gene: TRBV15
CDR3 length: 19
CDR3 protein: CATSRDRLAGAPLENIQYF
CDR3 DNA: TGTGCCACCAGCAGAGACCGACTAGCGGGGGCACCTTTAGAAAACATTCAGTACTTC

D gene: TRBD1
clone size: few
J gene: TRBJ1-1
V gene: TRBV27
CDR3 length: 14
CDR3 protein: CASSLTGGGPEAFF
CDR3 DNA: TGTGCCAGCAGTCTGACAGGGGGCGGACCTGAAGCTTTCTTT

D gene: .
clone size: .
J gene: TRBJ2-7
V gene: TRBV18
CDR3 length: 15
CDR3 protein: CASSPSGQYSYEQYF
CDR3 DNA: TGTGCCAGCTCACCATCAGGGCAGTACTCCTACGAGCAGTACTTC

D gene: TRBD2
clone size: .
J gene: TRBJ2-1
V gene: TRBV10-3
CDR3 length: 20
CDR3 protein: CAISGAGTSGIGGARNEQFF
CDR3 DNA: TGTGCCATCAGTGGGGCCGGGACTAGCGGAATCGGGGGGGCTCGGAATGAGCAGTTCTTC

D gene: .
clone size: .
J gene: TRBJ1-1
V gene: TRBV30
CDR3 length: 12
CDR3 protein: CAWSGGVGEAFF
CDR3 DNA: TGTGCCTGGAGTGGGGGGGTAGGTGAAGCTTTCTTT

D gene: TRBD2
clone size: .
J gene: TRBJ2-1
V gene: TRBV27
CDR3 length: 16
CDR3 protein: CASSLLGLAGDNEQFF
CDR3 DNA: TGTGCCAGCAGTTTATTAGGACTAGCGGGAGACAATGAGCAGTTCTTC

D gene: .
clone size: .
J gene: TRBJ2-1
V gene: TRBV4-1
CDR3 length: 15
CDR3 protein: CASSQLTGLRNEQFF
CDR3 DNA: TGCGCCAGCAGCCAACTAACAGGGTTGCGGAATGAGCAGTTCTTC

D gene: TRBD2
clone size: few
J gene: TRBJ2-1
V gene: TRBV7-9
CDR3 length: 16
CDR3 protein: CASTLRVVAGYNEQFF
CDR3 DNA: TGTGCCAGCACCCTACGTGTGGTAGCGGGGTACAATGAGCAGTTCTTC

D gene: .
clone size: few
J gene: TRBJ2-1
V gene: TRBV7-3
CDR3 length: 15
CDR3 protein: CASSLTRGGGNEQFF
CDR3 DNA: TGTGCCAGCAGCTTAACCAGGGGAGGGGGCAATGAGCAGTTCTTC

D gene: .
clone size: .
J gene: TRBJ2-7
V gene: TRBV30
CDR3 length: 12
CDR3 protein: CAWRGGSYEQYF
CDR3 DNA: TGTGCCTGGAGGGGGGGCTCCTACGAGCAGTACTTC

D gene: .
clone size: .
J gene: TRBJ2-5
V gene: TRBV18
CDR3 length: 13
CDR3 protein: CASSQLAPETQYF
CDR3 DNA: TGTGCCAGCTCACAACTAGCCCCAGAGACCCAGTACTTC

D gene: TRBD2
clone size: .
J gene: TRBJ2-2
V gene: TRBV7-9
CDR3 length: 13
CDR3 protein: CASSFSGAGELFF
CDR3 DNA: TGTGCCAGCAGCTTCAGCGGGGCCGGGGAGCTGTTTTTT

D gene: .
clone size: .
J gene: TRBJ2-1
V gene: TRBV19
CDR3 length: 14
CDR3 protein: CASSPRTAYNEQFF
CDR3 DNA: TGTGCCAGTAGTCCGCGGACAGCCTACAATGAGCAGTTCTTC

D gene: TRBD2
clone size: .
J gene: TRBJ2-7
V gene: TRBV19
CDR3 length: 13
CDR3 protein: CASSGTSGSEQYF
CDR3 DNA: TGTGCCAGTAGCGGGACTAGCGGCTCCGAGCAGTACTTC

D gene: .
clone size: .
J gene: TRBJ2-7
V gene: TRBV7-2
CDR3 length: 14
CDR3 protein: CASSPPRGPYEQYF
CDR3 DNA: TGTGCCAGCAGCCCCCCACGAGGGCCCTACGAGCAGTACTTC

D gene: TRBD2
clone size: .
J gene: TRBJ2-1
V gene: TRBV5-6
CDR3 length: 15
CDR3 protein: CASSPSGLGVGEQFF
CDR3 DNA: TGTGCCAGCAGCCCGTCGGGACTAGGAGTCGGTGAGCAGTTCTTC

D gene: .
clone size: few
J gene: TRBJ1-5
V gene: TRBV7-8
CDR3 length: 16
CDR3 protein: CASSPKRRGGHQPQHF
CDR3 DNA: TGTGCCAGCAGCCCAAAGCGACGGGGTGGGCATCAGCCCCAGCATTTT

D gene: TRBD1
clone size: few
J gene: TRBJ1-2
V gene: TRBV19
CDR3 length: 14
CDR3 protein: CASSIDRGGDGYTF
CDR3 DNA: TGTGCCAGCTCAATAGACAGGGGAGGGGATGGCTACACCTTC

D gene: .
clone size: .
J gene: TRBJ2-7
V gene: TRBV11-2
CDR3 length: 12
CDR3 protein: CASSPQGYEQYF
CDR3 DNA: TGTGCCAGCAGCCCGCAGGGGTACGAGCAGTACTTC

D gene: TRBD1
clone size: .
J gene: TRBJ2-1
V gene: TRBV5-4
CDR3 length: 16
CDR3 protein: CASSSQTGTSYNEQFF
CDR3 DNA: TGTGCCAGCAGTTCCCAGACAGGGACATCCTACAATGAGCAGTTCTTC

D gene: TRBD1
clone size: .
J gene: TRBJ1-1
V gene: TRBV7-9
CDR3 length: 14
CDR3 protein: CASRQFPGQDEAFF
CDR3 DNA: TGTGCCAGCAGGCAATTCCCGGGACAGGATGAAGCTTTCTTT

D gene: TRBD2
clone size: .
J gene: TRBJ2-7
V gene: TRBV29-1
CDR3 length: 12
CDR3 protein: CSVGTSGYEQYF
CDR3 DNA: TGCAGCGTCGGGACTAGCGGCTACGAGCAGTACTTC

D gene: .
clone size: .
J gene: TRBJ1-5
V gene: TRBV30
CDR3 length: 16
CDR3 protein: CAWSRPGLYSNQPQHF
CDR3 DNA: TGTGCCTGGAGTAGACCGGGACTGTATAGCAATCAGCCCCAGCATTTT

D gene: .
clone size: .
J gene: TRBJ2-5
V gene: TRBV7-9
CDR3 length: 15
CDR3 protein: CASSLSRTGGETQYF
CDR3 DNA: TGTGCCAGCAGCTTATCCCGCACAGGCGGCGAGACCCAGTACTTC

D gene: .
clone size: .
J gene: TRBJ2-1
V gene: TRBV4-2
CDR3 length: 15
CDR3 protein: CASSQGYGSGNEQFF
CDR3 DNA: TGTGCCAGCAGCCAAGGTTATGGCTCTGGTAATGAGCAGTTCTTC

D gene: TRBD2
clone size: .
J gene: TRBJ2-2
V gene: TRBV9
CDR3 length: 17
CDR3 protein: CASSAISGREGTGELFF
CDR3 DNA: TGTGCCAGCAGCGCTATTAGCGGGAGGGAGGGCACCGGGGAGCTGTTTTTT

D gene: .
clone size: .
J gene: TRBJ1-1
V gene: TRBV29-1
CDR3 length: 13
CDR3 protein: CSVGDIRGTEAFF
CDR3 DNA: TGCAGCGTTGGGGACATCAGAGGGACTGAAGCTTTCTTT